The source of this T cell receptor (beta chain) is a study of blood T cell repertoires in COVID-19 (dated by TCRdb to 2019 to 2021). As for the study more broadly: Collaborator samples came from the United States, Italy and Spain and covered acute and convalescent phases of COVID-19. The material from the prospective study consisted of cDNA or gDNA derived from T cells, B-cell-depleted T cells, or PBMCs. The dataset comprised deeply sampled blood TCRbeta repertoires from subjects exposed to, actively infected with, or recovered from COVID-19. The repertoires were released in a freely available public database intended as a resource for research on the immune response to SARS-CoV-2. The samples were drawn from the first 160 participants of the ongoing ImmuneRACE study and from 1,254 subjects provided by 6 global collaborators. Sample metadata almost always included a de-identified subject ID, COVID-19 status, age in years and sex. Where available, HLA class I and class II types were obtained from metadata supplied by the sample provider rather than from assay-based typing. The full study reports these points: How much clinical and demographic metadata was included differed by source and by participant, and the metadata was provided uncurated.

The collaborating institutions used their own protocols to collect whole blood in K2EDTA tubes. For TCRbeta analysis, collaborators shipped samples as frozen whole blood, isolated PBMCs, or DNA extracted from either of those sample types. The immunoSEQ Assay, a bias-controlled multiplex PCR, was used to amplify TCRbeta CDR3 regions from genomic DNA. The original methods were these. The number of nucleated cells in each sample was estimated by amplification of reference gene primers within the assay. To quantify the absolute abundance of each unique TCRbeta CDR3 rearrangement, sequence reads were collapsed and filtered. For each sample, productive Simpson clonality was calculated by taking the square root of Simpson's diversity index across productive rearrangements. TCRdb mirrors the immuneACCESS table, restricted to in-frame sequences. Some clones are absent from its copies; in checked studies, under half trace to an unresolved V gene, and the reason for the others is unknown. From that table come the V and J calls and clone size; the DNA was used to work out D and trimming. The sample data list over 60,000 clones, and more than 75% of these were observed just once. 50% of the sample belongs to the ten largest clones.

This clone was observed a single time. Its binding antigen is unknown. No base quality information exists; no much larger clone differs at one position. V is cut back by 4 bases and J by 5 bases, with 10 bases in the junction unmatched. CDR1 and CDR2 are read off the germline V gene (reference sequence) as SGHNT and YYREEE. From the cysteine up to the phenylalanine, the CDR3 has a length of 15 residues. Only the CDR3 portion is preserved as DNA: 45 bases, with reading frame beginning at the first base. The chain was built from TRBV5-4 and TRBJ2-5, with TRBD1 matching 8 junction bases. The sequence came from a woman of 80 years or more with acute or convalescent COVID-19. The sequencing sample was made of peripheral blood. The CDR3: CASSHLRTGTETQYF. The nucleotides are TGTGCCAGCAGCCATCTTCGGACAGGGACTGAGACCCAGTACTTC.